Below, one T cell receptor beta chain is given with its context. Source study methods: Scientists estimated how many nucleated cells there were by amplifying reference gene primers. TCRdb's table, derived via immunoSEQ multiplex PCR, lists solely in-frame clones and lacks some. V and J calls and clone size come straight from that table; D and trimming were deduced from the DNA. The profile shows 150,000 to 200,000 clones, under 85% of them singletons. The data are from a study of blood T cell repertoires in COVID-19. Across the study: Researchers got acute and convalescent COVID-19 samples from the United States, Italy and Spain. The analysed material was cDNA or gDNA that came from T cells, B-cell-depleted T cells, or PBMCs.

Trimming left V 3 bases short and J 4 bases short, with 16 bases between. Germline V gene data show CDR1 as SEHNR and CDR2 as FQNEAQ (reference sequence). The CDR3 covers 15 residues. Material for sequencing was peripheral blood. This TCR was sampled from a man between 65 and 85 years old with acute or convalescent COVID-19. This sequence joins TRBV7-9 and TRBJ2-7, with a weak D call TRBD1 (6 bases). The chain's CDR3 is CASSFPGGSYYEQYF. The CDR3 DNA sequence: TGTGCCAGCAGCTTCCCTGGGGGCAGTTATTACGAGCAGTACTTC.